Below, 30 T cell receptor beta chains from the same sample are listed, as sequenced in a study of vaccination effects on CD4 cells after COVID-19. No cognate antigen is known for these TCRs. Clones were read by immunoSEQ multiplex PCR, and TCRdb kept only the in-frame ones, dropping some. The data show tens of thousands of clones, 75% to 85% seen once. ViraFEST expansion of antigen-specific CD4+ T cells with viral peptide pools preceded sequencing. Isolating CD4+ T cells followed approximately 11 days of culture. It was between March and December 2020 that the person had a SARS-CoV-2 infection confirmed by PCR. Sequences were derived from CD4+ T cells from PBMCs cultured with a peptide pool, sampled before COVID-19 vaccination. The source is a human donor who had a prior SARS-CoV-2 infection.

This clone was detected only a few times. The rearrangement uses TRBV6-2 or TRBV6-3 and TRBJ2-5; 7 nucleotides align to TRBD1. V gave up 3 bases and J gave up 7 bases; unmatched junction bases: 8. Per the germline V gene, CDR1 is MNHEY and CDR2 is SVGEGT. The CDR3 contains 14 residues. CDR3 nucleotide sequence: TGTGCCAGCAGTTATGGCCGGACAGGAGGGACCCAGTACTTC. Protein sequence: CASSYGRTGGTQYF.

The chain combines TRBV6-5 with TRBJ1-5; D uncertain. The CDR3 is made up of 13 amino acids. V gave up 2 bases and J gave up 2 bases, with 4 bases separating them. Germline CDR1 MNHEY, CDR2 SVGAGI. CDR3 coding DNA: TGTGCCAGCAGTTACGGCCGCAATCAGCCCCAGCATTTT. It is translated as CASSYGRNQPQHF.

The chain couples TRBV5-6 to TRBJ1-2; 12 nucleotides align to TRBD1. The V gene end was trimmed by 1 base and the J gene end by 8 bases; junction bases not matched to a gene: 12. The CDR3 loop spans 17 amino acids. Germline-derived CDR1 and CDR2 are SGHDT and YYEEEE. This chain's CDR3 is CASSLQGTGGDQWGYTF. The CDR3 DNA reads TGTGCCAGCAGCTTGCAAGGGACAGGGGGCGATCAGTGGGGCTACACCTTC.

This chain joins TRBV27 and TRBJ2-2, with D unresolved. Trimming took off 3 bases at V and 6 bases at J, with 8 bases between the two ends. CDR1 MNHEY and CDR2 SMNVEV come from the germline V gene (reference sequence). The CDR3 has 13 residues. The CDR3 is CASSLEGSGELFF. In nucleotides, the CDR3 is TGTGCCAGCAGTTTGGAAGGGTCCGGGGAGCTGTTTTTT.

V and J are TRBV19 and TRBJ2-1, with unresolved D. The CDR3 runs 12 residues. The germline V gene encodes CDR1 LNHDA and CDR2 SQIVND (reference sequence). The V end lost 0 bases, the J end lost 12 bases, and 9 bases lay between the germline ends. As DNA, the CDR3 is TGTGCCAGTAGTATAGAACGGAGAAGGCAGTTCTTC. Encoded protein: CASSIERRRQFF.

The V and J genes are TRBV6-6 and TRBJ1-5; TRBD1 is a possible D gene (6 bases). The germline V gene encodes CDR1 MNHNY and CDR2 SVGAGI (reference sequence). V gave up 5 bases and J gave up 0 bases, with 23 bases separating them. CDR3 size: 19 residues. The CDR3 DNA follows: TGTGCCAGCAGTCTCAACCGACAGGCGGCAGGGAGTAGCAATCAGCCCCAGCATTTT. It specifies CASSLNRQAAGSSNQPQHF.

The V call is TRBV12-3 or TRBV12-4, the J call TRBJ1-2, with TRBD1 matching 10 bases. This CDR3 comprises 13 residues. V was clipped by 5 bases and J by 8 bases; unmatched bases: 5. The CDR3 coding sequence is TGTGCCAGCAGTCGACAGGGGGCAGGCGGCTACACCTTC. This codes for CASSRQGAGGYTF.

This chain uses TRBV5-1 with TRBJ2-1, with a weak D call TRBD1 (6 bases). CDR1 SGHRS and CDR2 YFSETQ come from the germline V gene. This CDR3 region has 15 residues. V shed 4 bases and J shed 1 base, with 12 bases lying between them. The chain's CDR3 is CASSPRGGSYNEQFF. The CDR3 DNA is TGCGCCAGCAGCCCTAGAGGGGGATCCTACAATGAGCAGTTCTTC. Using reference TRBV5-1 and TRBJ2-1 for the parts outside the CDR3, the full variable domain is KAGVTQTPRYLIKTRGQQVTLSCSPISGHRSVSWYQQTPGQGLQFLFEYFSETQRNKGNFPGRFSGRQFSNSRSEMNVSTLELGDSALYLCASSPRGGSYNEQFFGPGTRLTVL.

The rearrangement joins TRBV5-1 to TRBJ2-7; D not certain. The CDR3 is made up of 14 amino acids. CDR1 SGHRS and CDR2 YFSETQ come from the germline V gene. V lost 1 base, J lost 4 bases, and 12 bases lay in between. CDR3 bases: TGCGCCAGCAGCTTGTCGGTGAACGGTTACGAGCAGTACTTC. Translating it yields CASSLSVNGYEQYF.

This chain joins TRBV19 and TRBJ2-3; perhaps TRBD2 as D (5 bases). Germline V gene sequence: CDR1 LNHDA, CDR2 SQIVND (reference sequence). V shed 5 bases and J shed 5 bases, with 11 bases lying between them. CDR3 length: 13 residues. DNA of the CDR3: TGTGCCAGTAGTCCCCGGGAAATAGATACGCAGTATTTT. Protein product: CASSPREIDTQYF.

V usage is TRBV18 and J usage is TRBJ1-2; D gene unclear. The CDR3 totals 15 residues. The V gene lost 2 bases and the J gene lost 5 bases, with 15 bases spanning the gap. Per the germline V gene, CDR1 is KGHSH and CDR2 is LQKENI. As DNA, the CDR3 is TGTGCCAGCTCACCAGATATTTCGCGGGCTTATGGCTACACCTTC. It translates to CASSPDISRAYGYTF.

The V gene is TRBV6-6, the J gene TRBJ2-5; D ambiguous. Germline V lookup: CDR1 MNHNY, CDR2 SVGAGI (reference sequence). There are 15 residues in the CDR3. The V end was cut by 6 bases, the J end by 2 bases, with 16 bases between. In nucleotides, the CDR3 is TGTGCCAGCAGCCGGACGGAACGTGATCAAGAGACCCAGTACTTC. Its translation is CASSRTERDQETQYF.

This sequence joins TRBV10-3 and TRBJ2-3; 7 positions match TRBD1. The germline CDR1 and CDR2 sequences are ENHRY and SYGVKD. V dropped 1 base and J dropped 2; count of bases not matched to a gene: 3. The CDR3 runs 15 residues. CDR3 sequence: CAISEWDRSTDTQYF. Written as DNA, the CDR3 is TGTGCCATCAGTGAGTGGGACAGATCCACAGATACGCAGTATTTT.

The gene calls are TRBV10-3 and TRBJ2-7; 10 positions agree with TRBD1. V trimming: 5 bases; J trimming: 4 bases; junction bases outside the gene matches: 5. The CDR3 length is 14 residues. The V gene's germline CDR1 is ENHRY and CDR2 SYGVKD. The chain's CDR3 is CAISSGTGAYEQYF. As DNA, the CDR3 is TGTGCCATCAGTTCCGGGACAGGGGCATACGAGCAGTACTTC.

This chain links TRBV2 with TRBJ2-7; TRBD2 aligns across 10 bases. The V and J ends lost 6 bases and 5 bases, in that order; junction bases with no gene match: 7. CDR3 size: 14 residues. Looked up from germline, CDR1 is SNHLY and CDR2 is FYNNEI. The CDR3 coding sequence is TGTGCCAGCAGGGCTCTAGCGGGGGAGAACGAGCAGTACTTC. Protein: CASRALAGENEQYF.

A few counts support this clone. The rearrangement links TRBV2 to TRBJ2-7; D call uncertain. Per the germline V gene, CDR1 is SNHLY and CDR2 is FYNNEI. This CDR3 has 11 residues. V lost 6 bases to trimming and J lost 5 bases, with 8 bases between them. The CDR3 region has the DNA TGTGCCAGCAGCCCCTACCACGAGCAGTACTTC. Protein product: CASSPYHEQYF.

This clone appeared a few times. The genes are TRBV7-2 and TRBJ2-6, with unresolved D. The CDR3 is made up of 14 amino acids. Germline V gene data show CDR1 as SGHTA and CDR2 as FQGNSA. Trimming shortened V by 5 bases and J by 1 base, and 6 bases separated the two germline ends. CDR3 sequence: CASSPDSGANVLTF. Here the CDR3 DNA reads TGTGCCAGCAGCCCGGATTCTGGGGCCAACGTCCTGACTTTC.

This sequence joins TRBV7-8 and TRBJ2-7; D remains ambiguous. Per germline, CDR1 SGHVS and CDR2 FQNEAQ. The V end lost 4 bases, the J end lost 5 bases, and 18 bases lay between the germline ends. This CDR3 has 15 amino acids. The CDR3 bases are TGTGCCAGCAGCTCCTTCACGGATGGTATGGACGAGCAGTACTTC. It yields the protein CASSSFTDGMDEQYF.

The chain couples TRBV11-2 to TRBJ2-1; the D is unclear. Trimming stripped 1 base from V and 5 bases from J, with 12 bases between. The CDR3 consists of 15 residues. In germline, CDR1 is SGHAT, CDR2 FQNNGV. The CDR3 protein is CASSLAGPLNNEQFF. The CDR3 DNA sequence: TGTGCCAGCAGCTTAGCTGGACCCCTTAACAATGAGCAGTTCTTC.

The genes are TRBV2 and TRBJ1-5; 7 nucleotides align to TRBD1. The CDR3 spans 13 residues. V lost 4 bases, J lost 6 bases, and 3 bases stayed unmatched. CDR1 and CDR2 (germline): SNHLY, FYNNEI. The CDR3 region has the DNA TGTGCCAGCAGTGTAGGGGGCGGTCAGCCCCAGCATTTT. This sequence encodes CASSVGGGQPQHF.

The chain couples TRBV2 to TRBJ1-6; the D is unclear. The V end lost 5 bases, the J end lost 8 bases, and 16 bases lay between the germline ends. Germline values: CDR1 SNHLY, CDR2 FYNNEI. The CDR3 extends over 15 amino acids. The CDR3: CASSSRLTRDSPLHF. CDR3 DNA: TGTGCCAGCAGTTCCCGATTAACAAGGGATTCACCCCTCCACTTT. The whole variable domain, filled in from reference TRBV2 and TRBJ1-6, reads EPEVTQTPSHQVTQMGQEVILRCVPISNHLYFYWYRQILGQKVEFLVSFYNNEISEKSEIFDDQFSVERPDGSNFTLKIRSTKLEDSAMYFCASSSRLTRDSPLHFGNGTRLTVT.

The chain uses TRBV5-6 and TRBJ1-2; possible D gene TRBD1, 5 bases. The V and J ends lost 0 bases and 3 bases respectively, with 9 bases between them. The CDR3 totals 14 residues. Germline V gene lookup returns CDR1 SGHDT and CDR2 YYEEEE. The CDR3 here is CASSLEQGHYGYTF. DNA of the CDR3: TGTGCCAGCAGCTTGGAGCAGGGTCACTATGGCTACACCTTC. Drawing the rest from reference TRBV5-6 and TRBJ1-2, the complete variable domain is DAGVTQSPTHLIKTRGQQVTLRCSPKSGHDTVSWYQQALGQGPQFIFQYYEEEERQRGNFPDRFSGHQFPNYSSELNVNALLLGDSALYLCASSLEQGHYGYTFGSGTRLTVV.

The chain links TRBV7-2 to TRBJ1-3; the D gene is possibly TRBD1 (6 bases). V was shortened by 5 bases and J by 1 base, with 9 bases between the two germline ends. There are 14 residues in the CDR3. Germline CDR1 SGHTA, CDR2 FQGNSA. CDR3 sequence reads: CASSRGASGNTIYF. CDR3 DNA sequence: TGTGCCAGCAGCCGGGGGGCATCTGGAAACACCATATATTTT.

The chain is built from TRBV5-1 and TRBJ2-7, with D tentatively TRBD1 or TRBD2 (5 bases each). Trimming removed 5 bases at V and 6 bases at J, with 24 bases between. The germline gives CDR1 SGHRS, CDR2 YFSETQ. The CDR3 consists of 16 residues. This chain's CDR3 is CASRMTTGTHPAEQYF. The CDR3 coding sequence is TGCGCCAGCAGAATGACGACCGGGACCCATCCCGCCGAGCAGTACTTC.

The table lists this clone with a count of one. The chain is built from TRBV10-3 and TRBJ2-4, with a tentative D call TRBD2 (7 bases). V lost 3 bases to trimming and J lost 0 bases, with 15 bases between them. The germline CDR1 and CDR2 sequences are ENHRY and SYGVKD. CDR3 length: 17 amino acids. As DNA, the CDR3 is TGTGCCATCAGTGAAGGGGGGGGAGGACGAGCCAAAAACATTCAGTACTTC. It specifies CAISEGGGGRAKNIQYF.

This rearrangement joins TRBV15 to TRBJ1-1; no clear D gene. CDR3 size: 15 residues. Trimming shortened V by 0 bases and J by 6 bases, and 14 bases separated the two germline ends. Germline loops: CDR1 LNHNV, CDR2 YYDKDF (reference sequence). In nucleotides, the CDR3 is TGTGCCACCAGCAGAGATAGGAGCAGTTTCCCTGAAGCTTTCTTT. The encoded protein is CATSRDRSSFPEAFF.

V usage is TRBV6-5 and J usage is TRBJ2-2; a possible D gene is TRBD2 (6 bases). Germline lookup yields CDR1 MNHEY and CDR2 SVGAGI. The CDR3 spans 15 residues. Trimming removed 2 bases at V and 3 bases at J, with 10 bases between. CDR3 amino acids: CASSYGGRYTGELFF. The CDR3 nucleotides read TGTGCCAGCAGTTACGGGGGGAGGTACACCGGGGAGCTGTTTTTT.

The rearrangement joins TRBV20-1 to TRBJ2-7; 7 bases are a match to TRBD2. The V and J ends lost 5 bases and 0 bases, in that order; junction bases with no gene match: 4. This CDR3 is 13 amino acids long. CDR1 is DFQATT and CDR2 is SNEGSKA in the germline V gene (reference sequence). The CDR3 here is CSAGGGVSYEQYF. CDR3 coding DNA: TGCAGTGCTGGTGGGGGGGTCTCCTACGAGCAGTACTTC.

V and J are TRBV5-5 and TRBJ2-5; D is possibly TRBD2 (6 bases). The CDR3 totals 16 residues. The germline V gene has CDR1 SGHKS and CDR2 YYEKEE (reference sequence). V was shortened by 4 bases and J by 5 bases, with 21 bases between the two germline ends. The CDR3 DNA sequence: TGTGCCAGCAGCGTAGACGGGGAGGTTAGGAGGGAGACCCAGTACTTC. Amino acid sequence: CASSVDGEVRRETQYF.

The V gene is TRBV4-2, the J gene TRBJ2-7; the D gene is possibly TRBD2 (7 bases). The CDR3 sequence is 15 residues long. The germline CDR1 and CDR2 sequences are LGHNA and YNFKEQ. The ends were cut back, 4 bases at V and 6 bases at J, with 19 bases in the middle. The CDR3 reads CASSPPPGASGEQYF. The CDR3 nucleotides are TGTGCCAGCAGCCCCCCTCCGGGGGCTAGCGGCGAGCAGTACTTC.